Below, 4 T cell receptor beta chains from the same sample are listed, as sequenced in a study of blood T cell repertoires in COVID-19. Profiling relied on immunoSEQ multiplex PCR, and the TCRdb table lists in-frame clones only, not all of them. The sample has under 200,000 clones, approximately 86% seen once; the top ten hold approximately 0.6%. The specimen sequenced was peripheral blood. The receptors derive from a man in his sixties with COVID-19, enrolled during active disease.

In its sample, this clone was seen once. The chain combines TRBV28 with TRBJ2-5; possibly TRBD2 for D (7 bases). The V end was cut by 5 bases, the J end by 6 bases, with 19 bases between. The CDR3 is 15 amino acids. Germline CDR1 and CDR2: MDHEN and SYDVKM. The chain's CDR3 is CASSPRGAFPKTQYF. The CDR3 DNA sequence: TGTGCCAGCAGTCCCCGGGGGGCCTTTCCCAAGACCCAGTACTTC.

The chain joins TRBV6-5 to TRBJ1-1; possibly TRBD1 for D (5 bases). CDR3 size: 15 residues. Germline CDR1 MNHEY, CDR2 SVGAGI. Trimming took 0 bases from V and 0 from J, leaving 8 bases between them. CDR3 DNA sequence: TGTGCCAGCAGTTACTCATGGGGGGTGAACACTGAAGCTTTCTTT. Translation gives CASSYSWGVNTEAFF.

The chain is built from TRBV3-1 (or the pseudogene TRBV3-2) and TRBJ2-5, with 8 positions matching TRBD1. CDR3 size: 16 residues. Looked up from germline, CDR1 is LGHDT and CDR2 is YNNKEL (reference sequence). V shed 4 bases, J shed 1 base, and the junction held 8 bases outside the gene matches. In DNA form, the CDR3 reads TGTGCCAGCAGCCTAACCATCGGGACAGGCCAAGAGACCCAGTACTTC. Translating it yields CASSLTIGTGQETQYF.

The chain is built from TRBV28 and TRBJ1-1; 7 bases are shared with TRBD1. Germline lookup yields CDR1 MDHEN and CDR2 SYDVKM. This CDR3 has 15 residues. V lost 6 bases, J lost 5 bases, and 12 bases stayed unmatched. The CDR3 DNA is TGTGCCAGCAGACCGACGACAGGGTGGTTTACTGAAGCTTTCTTT. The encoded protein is CASRPTTGWFTEAFF.